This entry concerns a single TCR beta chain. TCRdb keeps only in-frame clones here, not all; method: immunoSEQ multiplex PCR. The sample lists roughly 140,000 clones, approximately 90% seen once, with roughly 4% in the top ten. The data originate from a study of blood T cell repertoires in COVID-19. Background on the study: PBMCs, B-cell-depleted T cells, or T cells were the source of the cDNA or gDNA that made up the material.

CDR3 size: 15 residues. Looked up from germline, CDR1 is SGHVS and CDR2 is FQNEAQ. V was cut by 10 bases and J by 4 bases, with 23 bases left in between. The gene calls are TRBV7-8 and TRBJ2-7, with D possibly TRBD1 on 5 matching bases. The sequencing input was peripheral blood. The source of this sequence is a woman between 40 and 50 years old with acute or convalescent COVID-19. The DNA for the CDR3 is TGTGCCATCTCGCCCTACAGGTGGGATCCTTACGAGCAGTACTTC. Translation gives CAISPYRWDPYEQYF.